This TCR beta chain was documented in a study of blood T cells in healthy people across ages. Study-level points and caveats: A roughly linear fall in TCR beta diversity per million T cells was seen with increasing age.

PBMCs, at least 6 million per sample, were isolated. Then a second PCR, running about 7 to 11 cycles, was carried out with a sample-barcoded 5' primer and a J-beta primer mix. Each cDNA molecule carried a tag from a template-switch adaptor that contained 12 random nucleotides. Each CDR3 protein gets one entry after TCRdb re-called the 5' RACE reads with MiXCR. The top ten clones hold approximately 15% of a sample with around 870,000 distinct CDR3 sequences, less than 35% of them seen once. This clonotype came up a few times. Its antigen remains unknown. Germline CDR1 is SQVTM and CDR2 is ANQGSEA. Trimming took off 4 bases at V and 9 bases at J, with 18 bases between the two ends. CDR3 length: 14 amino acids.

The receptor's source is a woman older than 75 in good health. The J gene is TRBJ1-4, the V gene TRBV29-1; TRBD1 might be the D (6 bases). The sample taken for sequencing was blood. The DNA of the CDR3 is TGCAGCGTTGCTTTGGACAGAGCTACTCAAAAACTGTTTTTT. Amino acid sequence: CSVALDRATQKLFF.